The entry that follows covers one TCR beta chain sequence. The antigen is not known. This sample is part of a study of blood T cells in healthy people across ages. Each sample had at least 6 million PBMCs isolated. Germline-derived CDR1 and CDR2 are SGHVS and FNYEAQ. Deletions cut 1 base from V and 3 bases from J, with 7 bases between. This CDR3 has 13 amino acids. General observations from the study: CMV status of donors was unknown, possibly confounding expanded clonotype changes.

The use of a sample-barcoded 5' primer and a J-beta primer mix characterized a second PCR of roughly 7 to 11 cycles. Per sample, CDR3-containing paired-end reads numbered at least 2.5 million. In TCRdb, the 5' RACE reads were re-called with MiXCR into one record per CDR3 protein. This sample has approximately 1.5 million distinct CDR3 sequences, with roughly 32% found just once. The rearrangement joins TRBV7-6 to TRBJ2-7, with unresolved D. This TCR came from a woman aged 25 to 39 in good health. The sample was blood. CDR3 protein: CASSLEVGYEQYF. In DNA form, the CDR3 reads TGTGCCAGCAGCTTAGAAGTGGGCTACGAGCAGTACTTC.